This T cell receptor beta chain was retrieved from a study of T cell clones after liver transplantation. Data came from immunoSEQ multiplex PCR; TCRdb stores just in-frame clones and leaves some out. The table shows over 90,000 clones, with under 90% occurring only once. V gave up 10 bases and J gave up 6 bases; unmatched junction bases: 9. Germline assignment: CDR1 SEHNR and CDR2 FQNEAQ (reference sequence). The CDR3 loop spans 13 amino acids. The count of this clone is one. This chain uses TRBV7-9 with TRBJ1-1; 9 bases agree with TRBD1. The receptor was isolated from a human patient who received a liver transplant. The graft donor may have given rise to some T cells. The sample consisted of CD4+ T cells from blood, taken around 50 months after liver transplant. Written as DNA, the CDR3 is TGTGCCACCACAGGGGGCGCAAGGGCTGAAGCTTTCTTT. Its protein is CATTGGARAEAFF.